The 27 T cell receptor beta chains below were found in one sample sequenced in a study of CD8 T cell repertoires and HIV-1 epitope variants. Here immunoSEQ multiplex PCR was the method, and the copy in TCRdb shows in-frame clones only, minus some. The sample has thousands of clones; more than 50% are singletons. Antigens of these TCRs are unknown. The sequencing input was cultured CD8+ T cells derived from PBMCs. The receptors were gathered from a male donor with HIV.

This sequence joins TRBV6-4 and TRBJ2-2; D is uncertain. The CDR3 consists of 18 residues. The germline gives CDR1 MRHNA, CDR2 SNTAGT. Trimming shortened V by 2 bases and J by 4 bases, and 20 bases separated the two germline ends. CDR3 sequence (DNA): TGTGCCAGCAGTGACATAGGGATAACCCCGTCGGGCACCGGGGAGCTGTTTTTT. The encoded protein is CASSDIGITPSGTGELFF.

This chain connects TRBV5-1 to TRBJ2-1, with D tentatively TRBD1 (6 bases). Germline V lookup: CDR1 SGHRS, CDR2 YFSETQ. This CDR3 comprises 13 residues. Trimming shortened V by 2 bases and J by 5 bases, and 8 bases separated the two germline ends. The CDR3 protein is CASSFQGHNEQFF. CDR3 in DNA: TGCGCCAGCAGCTTCCAGGGGCACAATGAGCAGTTCTTC.

The chain uses TRBV6-1 and TRBJ2-7, with no clear D. The CDR3 is 13 amino acids. The V gene's germline CDR1 is MNHNS and CDR2 SASEGT. The V end was cut by 3 bases, the J end by 0 bases, with 6 bases between. The CDR3 reads CASSDILSYEQYF. CDR3 coding DNA: TGTGCCAGCAGTGACATTCTCTCCTACGAGCAGTACTTC.

The chain recombines TRBV15 with TRBJ1-1, with unresolved D. Trimming took 0 bases from V and 2 from J, leaving 10 bases between them. Germline CDR1 is LNHNV and CDR2 is YYDKDF (reference sequence). The CDR3 has 15 amino acids. The CDR3 DNA reads TGTGCCACCAGCAGAGACCGGGGTTTAAACACTGAAGCTTTCTTT. Translated, it gives CATSRDRGLNTEAFF.

The chain joins TRBV6-6 to TRBJ2-1, with 10 bases aligning to TRBD1. Germline lookup yields CDR1 MNHNY and CDR2 SVGAGI (reference sequence). The CDR3 loop spans 15 amino acids. V shed 7 bases, J shed 6 bases, and the junction held 9 bases outside the gene matches. The CDR3 loop reads CASTMRQGAGNEQFF. The CDR3 nucleotides are TGTGCCAGCACCATGAGACAGGGGGCCGGCAATGAGCAGTTCTTC.

The V call is TRBV30, the J call TRBJ2-7, with D hard to call. Germline V gene lookup returns CDR1 GTSNPN and CDR2 SVGIG (reference sequence). The CDR3 length is 12 residues. With 1 base removed from V and 7 bases from J, the gap between germline ends came to 11 bases. Here the CDR3 reads CAWSAPPREQYF. CDR3 DNA sequence: TGTGCCTGGAGTGCACCCCCTAGGGAGCAGTACTTC.

The J gene is TRBJ2-7, the V gene TRBV2; possible D gene TRBD1, 5 bases. V was pared by 7 bases and J by 9 bases, with 16 bases between. The length of the CDR3 is 12 residues. CDR1 is SNHLY, CDR2 FYNNEI, per germline. This chain's CDR3 is CASKVTGVRQYF. The CDR3 DNA is TGTGCCAGCAAAGTTACAGGAGTACGGCAGTACTTC.

The chain joins TRBV7-9 to TRBJ2-7; 11 nucleotides match TRBD2. The CDR3 runs 14 residues. Germline CDR1 is SEHNR and CDR2 is FQNEAQ (reference sequence). The J segment lost 3 bases and the V segment lost 5 bases, leaving 3 bases of the junction unmatched. Here the CDR3 DNA reads TGTGCCAGCAGCCCGACTAGCGGGATCTACGAGCAGTACTTC. It specifies CASSPTSGIYEQYF.

The V gene is TRBV28, the J gene TRBJ1-1; no clear D gene. The germline V and J ends were trimmed by 3 bases and 3 bases, with 11 bases remaining between them. CDR1 and CDR2 from the germline V gene are MDHEN and SYDVKM. This CDR3 is built from 14 residues. The CDR3 loop is CASSLIREYTEAFF. DNA for the CDR3: TGTGCCAGCAGTTTGATAAGAGAGTACACTGAAGCTTTCTTT. The complete variable domain, with remaining parts taken from reference TRBV28 and TRBJ1-1, reads DVKVTQSSRYLVKRTGEKVFLECVQDMDHENMFWYRQDPGLGLRLIYFSYDVKMKEKGDIPEGYSVSREKKERFSLILESASTNQTSMYLCASSLIREYTEAFFGQGTRLTVV.

J is TRBJ1-1 and V is TRBV7-3, with D possibly TRBD1 on 6 matching bases. The CDR3 is made up of 14 amino acids. Germline CDR1 reads SGHTA; CDR2 reads FQGTGA. Trimming removed 6 bases at V and 4 bases at J, with 15 bases between. DNA of the CDR3: TGTGCCAGCAGTCCGGCAGGGGTAGGCACTGAAGCTTTCTTT. Its translation: CASSPAGVGTEAFF.

V is TRBV1 and J is TRBJ2-7; TRBD2 is the table's D call, not checked against the DNA. TRBV1 is classified as a pseudogene. This CDR3 comprises 13 residues. CDR3 in DNA: TGCACCAGCAGCCATTCTCTGCGGTACGAGCAGTACTTC. Protein product: CTSSHSLRYEQYF.

About this clone: The CDR3 does not end in the conserved phenylalanine or tryptophan, so this is likely a read error. The chain employs TRBV7-3 and TRBJ1-2, with no clear D. The CDR3 is 12 amino acids. Germline V gene data show CDR1 as SGHTA and CDR2 as FQGTGA. The V end was cut by 2 bases, the J end by 0 bases, with 1 base between. The CDR3 coding sequence is TGTGCCAGCAGCTTATCTAACTATGGCTACACCCTC. This gives the protein CASSLSNYGYTL.

The chain joins TRBV14 to TRBJ1-2; D is uncertain. V was pared by 4 bases and J by 6 bases, with 18 bases between. The germline V gene has CDR1 SGHDN and CDR2 FVKESK. The length of the CDR3 is 15 residues. CDR3 sequence (DNA): TGTGCCAGCAGCCTAGTAACAGCGCCAAGGGATGGCTACACCTTC. Amino acid sequence: CASSLVTAPRDGYTF.

The V call is TRBV9, the J call TRBJ2-7; D unresolved. This CDR3 is 13 amino acids long. V was shortened by 0 bases and J by 3 bases, with 7 bases between the two germline ends. In germline, CDR1 is SGDLS, CDR2 YYNGEE. The CDR3 region has the DNA TGTGCCAGCAGCGTAGGGACCCACTACGAGCAGTACTTC. This translates into CASSVGTHYEQYF.

This clone was seen more than once but under ten times. V is TRBV30 and J is TRBJ2-7; a possible D gene is TRBD1 (5 bases). CDR1 and CDR2 from the germline V gene are GTSNPN and SVGIG (reference sequence). Trimming shortened V by 4 bases and J by 0 bases, and 13 bases separated the two germline ends. The CDR3 totals 14 residues. CDR3 sequence reads: CAWTTTESSYEQYF. The DNA for the CDR3 is TGTGCCTGGACCACGACAGAGTCCTCCTACGAGCAGTACTTC.

The V call is TRBV5-2, the J call TRBJ1-2. TRBV5-2 is designated a pseudogene. CDR3 length: 16 amino acids. The CDR3 sequence is CASSQDPPDLDYGYTF. The DNA for the CDR3 is TGCGCCAGCAGCCAAGATCCCCCAGACTTGGACTATGGCTACACCTTC.

CDR3 nucleotide sequence: TGTGCCAGCGCCCCGGGACAGGGGGCGAATACGCAGTATTTT. Its translation is CASAPGQGANTQYF. This chain connects TRBV13 to TRBJ2-3, with 12 positions matching TRBD1. Unmatched junction bases numbered 7, after V lost 8 bases and J lost 7 bases. The CDR3 has 14 amino acids. The germline CDR1 and CDR2 sequences are PRHDT and FYEKMQ (reference sequence). Supplemented by reference TRBV13 and TRBJ2-3, the full variable domain reads AAGVIQSPRHLIKEKRETATLKCYPIPRHDTVYWYQQGPGQDPQFLISFYEKMQSDKGSIPDRFSAQQFSDYHSELNMSSLELGDSALYFCASAPGQGANTQYFGPGTRLTVL.

The chain employs TRBV9 and TRBJ2-1, with 13 bases that match TRBD2. This CDR3 is 16 amino acids long. V trimming: 6 bases; J trimming: 8 bases; junction bases outside the gene matches: 11. The V gene's germline CDR1 is SGDLS and CDR2 YYNGEE. CDR3 nucleotide sequence: TGTGCCAGCACCAAAGTAGGGACTAGCGGGGTAGATGAGCAGTTCTTC. Translating gives CASTKVGTSGVDEQFF.

The table lists this clone with a few counts. This rearrangement joins TRBV18 to TRBJ2-7; 9 bases fit TRBD1. The CDR3 runs 15 residues. The V gene's germline CDR1 is KGHSH and CDR2 LQKENI. V lost 3 bases to trimming and J lost 0 bases; unmatched junction nucleotides: 3. CDR3 region: CASSPRDRASYEQYF. The CDR3, as DNA: TGTGCCAGCTCACCGAGGGACAGGGCCTCCTACGAGCAGTACTTC.

V and J are TRBV19 and TRBJ2-7; no reliable D call. Germline CDR1 LNHDA, CDR2 SQIVND (reference sequence). V was trimmed by 0 bases and J by 2 bases, leaving 8 bases between them. CDR3 size: 14 residues. CDR3 DNA: TGTGCCAGTAGTATAGACGGCAGAGCCTACGAGCAGTACTTC. It codes for CASSIDGRAYEQYF.

The V gene is TRBV19, the J gene TRBJ2-1; D not certain. Trimming took off 1 base at V and 8 bases at J, with 18 bases between the two ends. Germline assignment: CDR1 LNHDA and CDR2 SQIVND (reference sequence). The CDR3 is 16 amino acids. CDR3 sequence reads: CASSIGYGGKKDEQFF. The CDR3 DNA sequence: TGTGCCAGTAGTATAGGATACGGTGGGAAGAAGGATGAGCAGTTCTTC.

The chain has TRBV6-5 and TRBJ1-5; D is ambiguous. The CDR3 spans 12 residues. V lost 11 bases and J lost 5, with 13 bases in between. The germline V gene encodes CDR1 MNHEY and CDR2 SVGAGI. The CDR3 DNA reads TGTGCCGCTCGGGCCGCGGATCAGCCCCAGCATTTT. It codes for CAARAADQPQHF.

J is TRBJ1-2 and V is TRBV5-6; D is unresolved. CDR3 length: 13 residues. Germline values: CDR1 SGHDT, CDR2 YYEEEE. Between the trimmed V and J ends, which lost 0 bases and 4 bases, there was a span of 7 bases. The CDR3 is CASSLGELYGYTF. CDR3 in DNA: TGTGCCAGCAGCTTGGGGGAGCTCTATGGCTACACCTTC.

The V and J genes are TRBV27 and TRBJ1-1, with no clear D. V was pared by 0 bases and J by 5 bases, with 13 bases between. The V gene's germline CDR1 is MNHEY and CDR2 SMNVEV (reference sequence). There are 15 residues in the CDR3. This CDR3 is CASSLSTALRTEAFF. The DNA for the CDR3 is TGTGCCAGCAGTTTATCAACCGCGTTGAGGACTGAAGCTTTCTTT.

The sample holds one count of this clone. The genes are TRBV7-9 and TRBJ1-6; D gene ambiguous. V shed 5 bases and J shed 0 bases, with 11 bases lying between them. The V gene's germline CDR1 is SEHNR and CDR2 FQNEAQ (reference sequence). The CDR3 extends over 16 amino acids. The CDR3 is CASSTAISSYNSPLHF. The CDR3 bases are TGTGCCAGCAGCACAGCGATTAGCTCCTATAATTCACCCCTCCACTTT.

This clone was counted a single time. The V and J genes are TRBV7-2 and TRBJ2-1; TRBD2 might be the D (5 bases). CDR1 SGHTA and CDR2 FQGNSA come from the germline V gene. CDR3 size: 13 residues. V lost 0 bases, J lost 9 bases, and 9 bases lay in between. The CDR3 is CASSLALASEQFF. CDR3 DNA sequence: TGTGCCAGCAGCTTAGCGCTAGCCAGTGAGCAGTTCTTC.

The gene calls are TRBV19 and TRBJ2-1; D is ambiguous. Looked up from germline, CDR1 is LNHDA and CDR2 is SQIVND (reference sequence). Between the trimmed V and J ends, which lost 1 base and 5 bases, there was a span of 12 bases. The CDR3 is 15 residues long. CDR3 protein: CASSIGGMVDNEQFF. The CDR3 nucleotides are TGTGCCAGTAGTATAGGGGGAATGGTGGACAATGAGCAGTTCTTC.